This entry is about one T cell receptor beta chain. How the authors handled the data: Estimated nucleated cell counts came from reference gene primer amplification. The assay was immunoSEQ multiplex PCR, and TCRdb's table has in-frame clones only and misses some. V and J calls and clone size are as listed in that table; D and trimming were resolved from the DNA. The sample yields around 250,000 clones, around 90% seen once. This entry belongs to a study of blood T cell repertoires in COVID-19. Across the study: Donors in the United States, Italy and Spain gave samples during acute or convalescent COVID-19. T cells, B-cell-depleted T cells, or PBMCs provided the cDNA or gDNA that served as material.

Germline CDR1 and CDR2: LNHDA and SQIVND (reference sequence). The CDR3 has 14 amino acids. V lost 4 bases and J lost 1, with 10 bases in between. Sequencing input: peripheral blood. The chain combines TRBV19 with TRBJ1-1; maybe TRBD1 (5 bases). The sequence derives from a woman between 35 and 50 years old who had recovered from COVID-19. Written as DNA, the CDR3 is TGTGCCAGTAGTAAGGGGCGGCAGAACACTGAAGCTTTCTTT. Its protein is CASSKGRQNTEAFF.